Given below is one T cell receptor beta chain in context. The CDR3 sequence is 16 residues long. Trimming removed 4 bases from V and 1 base from J; junction bases left unmatched: 5. CDR1 is SGHVS and CDR2 is FNYEAQ in the germline V gene. Data came from immunoSEQ multiplex PCR; TCRdb stores just in-frame clones and leaves some out. In the table there are some 140,000 clones, more than 85% of which are singletons. These data come from a study of control samples from healthy donors and cancer patients. This sequence joins TRBV7-6 and TRBJ2-2, with 8 nucleotides matching TRBD2. This TCR was sampled from a woman aged 25 to 39 in good health. Material for sequencing was blood. This CDR3 is CASSSIAGKNTGELFF. In DNA form, the CDR3 reads TGTGCCAGCAGCTCTATAGCGGGAAAGAACACCGGGGAGCTGTTTTTT. Using reference TRBV7-6 and TRBJ2-2 for the parts outside the CDR3, the full variable domain is GAGVSQSPRYKVTKRGQDVALRCDPISGHVSLYWYRQALGQGPEFLTYFNYEAQQDKSGLPNDRFSAERPEGSISTLTIQRTEQRDSAMYRCASSSIAGKNTGELFFGEGSRLTVL.